This T cell receptor (beta chain) was profiled in a study of blood T cell repertoires in COVID-19. This CDR3 spans 14 amino acids. In germline, CDR1 is MNHEY, CDR2 SMNVEV (reference sequence). The junction had 12 bases not matched to a gene; V was cut back by 7 bases and J by 6 bases. The study drew participants aged roughly 18 to 95 years from roughly 25 US areas. Clinical history as reported by participants underpinned cohort assignment. Method: immunoSEQ multiplex PCR; TCRdb's copy keeps in-frame clones and lacks some. The data contain some 200,000 clones, roughly four fifths of them singletons. V gene TRBV27 combines with J gene TRBJ2-7; 7 bases are shared with TRBD2. The sequencing sample was made of PBMCs or T cells enriched from blood (not recorded which). This TCR derives from a man aged 35 to 55 who had recovered from COVID-19. CDR3 region: CASTITGGSSEQYF. The CDR3 DNA follows: TGTGCCAGCACCATAACGGGAGGTTCGAGCGAGCAGTACTTC.